This T cell receptor (beta chain) was sequenced during a study of metastatic and nonmetastatic thyroid tumors. Study-level information: Both malignant and benign thyroid patients supplied peripheral blood and tumor or nodule tissue samples, across which the repertoires of these patients were then compared. The study, taken as a whole, reports: Across blood and tumor, TCR beta diversity in malignant thyroid tumors was reportedly significantly higher than in benign nodules.

Germline CDR1 reads SGHTA; CDR2 reads FQGTGA. The V and J ends lost 1 base and 4 bases, in that order; junction bases with no gene match: 4. The CDR3 contains 16 residues. Before thyroid surgery, none of the patients had received any treatment. The table lists this clone with a few counts. Its target is not known. The authors' processing: Clinicopathological groups differed in CDR3, with these differences serving to build a distant-metastasis classifier for papillary thyroid cancer. MiXCR was used by TCRdb to re-call the PCR reads. What appears here as the V and J calls and clone size reflects TCRdb's work, not the paper's. The sample contains around 45,000 clones, under 20% of which appear only once.

Sequencing was performed on blood. The genes are TRBV7-3 and TRBJ2-1, with 10 bases aligning to TRBD2. This clonotype was sampled from a female donor with papillary thyroid cancer or a benign thyroid nodule (not recorded which). Some clones in this sample may be carry-over from other donors' samples. The CDR3 spells CASSLSPSGGYNEQFF. CDR3 nucleotides: TGTGCCAGCAGCTTAAGCCCTAGCGGGGGTTACAATGAGCAGTTCTTC.